Following are 11 T cell receptor beta chains from one sample sequenced in a study of Ad26.COV2.S vaccination and SARS-CoV-2 variants. The treatment here: around 19 received Ad26.COV2.S at low or high dose, single or two shots; roughly five received placebo; per-sample allocation not given. Samples analyzed were those drawn on day 63 after the first vaccine or placebo injection. The assay was immunoSEQ multiplex PCR, and TCRdb's table has in-frame clones only and misses some. This sample has 350,000 to 600,000 clones; 80% to 90% occur once, and the top ten carry 1.5% to 2%. The material sequenced was peripheral blood, taken in a trial of Ad26.COV2.S vaccine versus placebo. These receptors all come from a person aged 18-60 years who received the Ad26.COV2.S COVID-19 vaccine or a placebo.

The rearrangement uses TRBV9 and TRBJ1-6; 9 nucleotides line up with TRBD1. V lost 3 bases, J lost 2 bases, and 3 bases stayed unmatched. The germline V gene has CDR1 SGDLS and CDR2 YYNGEE. This CDR3 spans 16 amino acids. DNA of the CDR3: TGTGCCAGCAGCGCAACAGGGGGCGCCTATAATTCACCCCTCCACTTT. Translating gives CASSATGGAYNSPLHF.

The table lists this clone with a few counts. The chain has TRBV14 and TRBJ2-7; D perhaps matches TRBD2 (6 bases). V shed 1 base and J shed 4 bases, with 17 bases lying between them. Germline CDR1 SGHDN, CDR2 FVKESK. This CDR3 is built from 16 residues. This CDR3 reads CASSQGLGSGGYEQYF. The CDR3 DNA is TGTGCCAGCAGCCAAGGCCTTGGTAGCGGAGGGTACGAGCAGTACTTC.

This chain uses TRBV9 with TRBJ2-3, with 8 bases that match TRBD1. The CDR3 covers 14 residues. The germline gives CDR1 SGDLS, CDR2 YYNGEE. Losses at the gene ends were 4 bases for V and 6 bases for J; bases not matched to a gene: 7. CDR3 in amino acids: CASSTRTGSDTQYF. CDR3 nucleotide sequence: TGTGCCAGCAGCACGCGGACAGGGTCTGATACGCAGTATTTT.

V and J are TRBV28 and TRBJ2-5, with 8 nucleotides matching TRBD2. CDR3 size: 17 residues. CDR1 is MDHEN, CDR2 SYDVKM, per germline. J lost 4 bases, V lost 5 bases, and 15 bases had no gene match. CDR3 nucleotide sequence: TGTGCCAGCAGTGCTAGCGGGTTAGCGGGTTTAGGAGAGACCCAGTACTTC. It codes for CASSASGLAGLGETQYF. Supplemented by reference TRBV28 and TRBJ2-5, the full variable domain reads DVKVTQSSRYLVKRTGEKVFLECVQDMDHENMFWYRQDPGLGLRLIYFSYDVKMKEKGDIPEGYSVSREKKERFSLILESASTNQTSMYLCASSASGLAGLGETQYFGPGTRLLVL.

The chain uses TRBV5-1 and TRBJ2-7; D remains ambiguous. Trimming took off 0 bases at V and 2 bases at J, with 12 bases between the two ends. This CDR3 spans 15 amino acids. The germline gives CDR1 SGHRS, CDR2 YFSETQ. The CDR3 spells CASSLASGRPYEQYF. The DNA of the CDR3 is TGCGCCAGCAGCTTGGCCTCGGGCCGCCCCTACGAGCAGTACTTC.

The chain couples TRBV6-5 to TRBJ2-4; the D gene could be TRBD1 or TRBD2 (6 bases each). In germline, CDR1 is MNHEY, CDR2 SVGAGI. This CDR3 is 14 amino acids long. V lost 4 bases and J lost 9, with 16 bases in between. The DNA for the CDR3 is TGTGCCAGCAGTTTCACAGGAGGAGGGGGCATTCAGTACTTC. Its protein product is CASSFTGGGGIQYF.

The J gene is TRBJ2-1, the V gene TRBV6-1; no reliable D call. Germline CDR1 MNHNS, CDR2 SASEGT. The CDR3 is made up of 12 amino acids. Trimming took off 3 bases at V and 12 bases at J, with 12 bases between the two ends. The CDR3 DNA is TGTGCCAGCAGTGAGGGTAGGGTAGCGCAGTTCTTC. Translating gives CASSEGRVAQFF.

The chain employs TRBV5-1 and TRBJ2-7, with TRBD2 matching 10 bases. CDR1 and CDR2 (germline): SGHRS, YFSETQ. V shed 2 bases, J shed 6 bases, and the junction held 5 bases outside the gene matches. This CDR3 is built from 14 residues. CDR3 in DNA: TGCGCCAGCAGCTTATCTAGCGGGGGTGCCGAGCAGTACTTC. Protein sequence: CASSLSSGGAEQYF.

CDR3 loop: CASNRDSLTGELFF. The CDR3 DNA is TGCGCCAGCAACCGGGACTCCCTCACCGGGGAGCTGTTTTTT. V is TRBV5-1 and J is TRBJ2-2; TRBD2 might be the D (6 bases). This CDR3 is built from 14 residues. Germline V CDR1 and CDR2: SGHRS, YFSETQ. Trimming removed 6 bases at V and 4 bases at J, with 13 bases between.

V and J are TRBV6-5 and TRBJ1-5, with no clear D. The V gene lost 5 bases and the J gene lost 0 bases, with 11 bases spanning the gap. The germline gives CDR1 MNHEY, CDR2 SVGAGI. This CDR3 contains 15 residues. CDR3 region: CASSLLRYSNQPQHF. Here the CDR3 DNA reads TGTGCCAGCAGTCTACTCAGGTATAGCAATCAGCCCCAGCATTTT.

Here the CDR3 DNA reads TGTGCCTGGTCCAGCGGGCAAGAGACCCAGTACTTC. It specifies CAWSSGQETQYF. The rearrangement links TRBV30 to TRBJ2-5; D might be TRBD2 (6 bases). V shed 5 bases and J shed 2 bases, with 9 bases lying between them. The CDR3 sequence is 12 residues long. Germline V CDR1 and CDR2: GTSNPN, SVGIG (reference sequence).